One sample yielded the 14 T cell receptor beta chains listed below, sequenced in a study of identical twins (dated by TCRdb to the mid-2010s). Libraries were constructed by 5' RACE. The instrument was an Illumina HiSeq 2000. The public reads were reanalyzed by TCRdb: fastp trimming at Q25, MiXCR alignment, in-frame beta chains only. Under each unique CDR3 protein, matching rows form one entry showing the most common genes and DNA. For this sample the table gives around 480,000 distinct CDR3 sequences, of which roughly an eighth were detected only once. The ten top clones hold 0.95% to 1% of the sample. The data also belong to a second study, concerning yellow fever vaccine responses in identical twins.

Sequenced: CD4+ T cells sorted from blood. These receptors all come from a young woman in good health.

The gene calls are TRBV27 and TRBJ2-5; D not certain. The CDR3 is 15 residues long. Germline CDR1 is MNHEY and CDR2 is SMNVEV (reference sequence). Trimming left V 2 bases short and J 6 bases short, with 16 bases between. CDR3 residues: CASSLISRGDKTQYF. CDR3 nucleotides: TGTGCCAGCAGTTTAATTTCGCGAGGAGACAAGACCCAGTACTTC.

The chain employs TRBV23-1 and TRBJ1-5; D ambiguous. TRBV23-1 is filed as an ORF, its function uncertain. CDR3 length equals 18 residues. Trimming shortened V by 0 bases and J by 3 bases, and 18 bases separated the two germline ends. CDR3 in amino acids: CASSQSNPAEWVNQPQHF. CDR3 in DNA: TGCGCCAGCAGTCAATCGAACCCAGCTGAATGGGTCAATCAGCCCCAGCATTTT.

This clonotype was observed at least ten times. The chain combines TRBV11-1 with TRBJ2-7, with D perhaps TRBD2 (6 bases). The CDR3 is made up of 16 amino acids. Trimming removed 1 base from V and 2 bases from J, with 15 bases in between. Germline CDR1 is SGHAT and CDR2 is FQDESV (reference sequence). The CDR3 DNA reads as TGTGCCAGCAGCTTAGGTGGCGGGGCGCCCACCTACGAGCAGTACTTC. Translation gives CASSLGGGAPTYEQYF.

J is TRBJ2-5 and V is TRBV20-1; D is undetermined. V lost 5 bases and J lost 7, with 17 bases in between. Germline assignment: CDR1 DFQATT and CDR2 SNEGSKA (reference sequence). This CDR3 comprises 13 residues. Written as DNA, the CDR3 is TGCAGTGCTCAGCGTCAGCAGACGGGGACCCAGTACTTC. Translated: CSAQRQQTGTQYF.

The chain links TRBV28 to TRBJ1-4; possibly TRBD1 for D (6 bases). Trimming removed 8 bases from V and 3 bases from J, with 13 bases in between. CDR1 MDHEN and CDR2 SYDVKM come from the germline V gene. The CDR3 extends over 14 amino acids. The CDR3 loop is CASGMGHPNEKLFF. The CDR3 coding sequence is TGTGCCAGCGGTATGGGACACCCTAATGAAAAACTGTTTTTT. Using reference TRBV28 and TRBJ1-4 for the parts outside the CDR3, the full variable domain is DVKVTQSSRYLVKRTGEKVFLECVQDMDHENMFWYRQDPGLGLRLIYFSYDVKMKEKGDIPEGYSVSREKKERFSLILESASTNQTSMYLCASGMGHPNEKLFFGSGTQLSVL.

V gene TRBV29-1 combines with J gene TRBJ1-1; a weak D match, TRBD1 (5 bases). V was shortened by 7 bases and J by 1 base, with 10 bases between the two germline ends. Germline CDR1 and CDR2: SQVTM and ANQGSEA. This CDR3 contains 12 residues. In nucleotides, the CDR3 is TGCAGCGGAAACACAGGGAACACTGAAGCTTTCTTT. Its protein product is CSGNTGNTEAFF.

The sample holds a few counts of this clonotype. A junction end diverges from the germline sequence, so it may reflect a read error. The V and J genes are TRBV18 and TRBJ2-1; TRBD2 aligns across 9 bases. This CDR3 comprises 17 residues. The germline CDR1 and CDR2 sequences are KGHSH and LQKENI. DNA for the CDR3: TGTGCCAGCTCTCCACTCGCGGGAGGGAGCTCCTACAATGAGCAGTTCTTC. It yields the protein CASSPLAGGSSYNEQFF.

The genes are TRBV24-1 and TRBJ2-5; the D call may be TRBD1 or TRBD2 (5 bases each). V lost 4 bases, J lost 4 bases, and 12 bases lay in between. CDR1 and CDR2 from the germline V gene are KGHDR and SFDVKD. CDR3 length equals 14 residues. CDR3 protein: CATSEPAGGETQYF. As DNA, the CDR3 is TGTGCCACCAGTGAGCCAGCTGGGGGAGAGACCCAGTACTTC.

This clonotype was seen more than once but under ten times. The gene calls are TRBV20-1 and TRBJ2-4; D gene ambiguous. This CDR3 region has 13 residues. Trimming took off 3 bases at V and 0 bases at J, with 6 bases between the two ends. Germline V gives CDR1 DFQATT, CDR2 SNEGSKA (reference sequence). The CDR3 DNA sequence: TGCAGTGCTAGTTCTACAGCCAAAAACATTCAGTACTTC. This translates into CSASSTAKNIQYF.

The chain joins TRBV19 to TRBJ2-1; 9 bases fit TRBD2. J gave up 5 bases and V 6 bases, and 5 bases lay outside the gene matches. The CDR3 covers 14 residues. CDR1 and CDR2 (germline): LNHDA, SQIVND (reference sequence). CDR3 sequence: CASRESGGNNEQFF. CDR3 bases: TGTGCCAGTAGAGAGAGCGGGGGGAACAATGAGCAGTTCTTC. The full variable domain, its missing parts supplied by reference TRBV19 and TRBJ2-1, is DGGITQSPKYLFRKEGQNVTLSCEQNLNHDAMYWYRQDPGQGLRLIYYSQIVNDFQKGDIAEGYSVSREKKESFPLTVTSAQKNPTAFYLCASRESGGNNEQFFGPGTRLTVL.

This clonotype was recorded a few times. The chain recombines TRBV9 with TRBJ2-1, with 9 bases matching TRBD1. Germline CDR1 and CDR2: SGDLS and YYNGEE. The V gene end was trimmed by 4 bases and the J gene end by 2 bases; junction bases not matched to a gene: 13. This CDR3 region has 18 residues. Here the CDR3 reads CASSPARLDRGAYNEQFF. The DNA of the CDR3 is TGTGCCAGCAGCCCAGCCCGACTAGACAGGGGGGCCTACAATGAGCAGTTCTTC.

DNA of the CDR3: TGTGCCAGCAGTTCCTACAGGGGTCCCACAGATACGCAGTATTTT. Translating gives CASSSYRGPTDTQYF. The V call is TRBV6-5, the J call TRBJ2-3, with 7 bases lining up with TRBD1. J gave up 2 bases and V 4 bases, and 6 bases lay outside the gene matches. Per the germline V gene, CDR1 is MNHEY and CDR2 is SVGAGI. The CDR3 covers 15 residues.

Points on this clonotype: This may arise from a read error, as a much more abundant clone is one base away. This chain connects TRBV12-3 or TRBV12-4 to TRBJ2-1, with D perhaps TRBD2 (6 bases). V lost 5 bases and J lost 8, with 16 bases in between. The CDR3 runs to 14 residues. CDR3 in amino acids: CASSPRGRLDEQFF. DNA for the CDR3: TGTGCCAGCAGTCCTAGAGGGAGGCTCGATGAGCAGTTCTTC.

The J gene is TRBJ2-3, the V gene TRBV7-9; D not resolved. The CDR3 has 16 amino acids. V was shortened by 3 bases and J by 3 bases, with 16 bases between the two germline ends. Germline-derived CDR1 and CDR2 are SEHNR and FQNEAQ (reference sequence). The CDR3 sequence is CASSFPEPPRTDTQYF. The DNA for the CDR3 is TGTGCCAGCAGCTTCCCAGAGCCACCCAGAACAGATACGCAGTATTTT.